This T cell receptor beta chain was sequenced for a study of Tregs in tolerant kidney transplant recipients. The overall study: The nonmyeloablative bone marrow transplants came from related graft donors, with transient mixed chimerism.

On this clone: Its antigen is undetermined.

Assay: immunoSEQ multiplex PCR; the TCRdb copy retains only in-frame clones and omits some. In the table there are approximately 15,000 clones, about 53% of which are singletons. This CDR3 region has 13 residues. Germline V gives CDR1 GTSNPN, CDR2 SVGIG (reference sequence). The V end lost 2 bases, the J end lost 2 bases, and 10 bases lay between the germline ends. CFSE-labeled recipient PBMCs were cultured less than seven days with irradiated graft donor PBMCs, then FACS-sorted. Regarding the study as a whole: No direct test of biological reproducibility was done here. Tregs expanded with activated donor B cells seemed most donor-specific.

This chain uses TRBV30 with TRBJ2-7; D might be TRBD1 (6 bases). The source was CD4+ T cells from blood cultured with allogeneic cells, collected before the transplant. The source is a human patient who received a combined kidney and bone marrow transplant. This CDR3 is CAWSLAGAYEQYF. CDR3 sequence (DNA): TGTGCCTGGAGTTTAGCAGGGGCCTACGAGCAGTACTTC.